One T cell receptor beta chain is described in this entry. Its antigen is still unknown. These data originate in a study of T cell repertoires in cytomegalovirus infection. Study-wide findings and caveats: HLA-C-restricted CMV clonotypes gave the most frequent clonotype in two of eight donors.

V lost 0 bases and J lost 4, with 10 bases in between. The germline gives CDR1 ENHRY, CDR2 SYGVKD. The CDR3 is 15 residues long. TCRdb reprocessed the reads via MiXCR and lists one record per CDR3 protein. The profile shows some 480,000 distinct CDR3 sequences, around a third of them singletons. The receptor was derived from a human donor in good health (CMV status not recorded). Some clones in this sample may be carry-over from other donors' samples. Sequencing used cultured PBMCs, obtained from culture after CMV antigen stimulation. The rearrangement joins TRBV10-3 to TRBJ2-1, with D perhaps assigned TRBD1 or TRBD2 (5 bases each). CDR3 loop: CAISESGTLYNEQFF. The DNA of the CDR3 is TGTGCCATCAGTGAGTCCGGGACCCTTTACAATGAGCAGTTCTTC.